The clone carrying this T cell receptor beta chain was seen only once. Its antigen remains unknown. This record belongs to a study of cytomegalovirus exposure and HLA in healthy donors. Overall study findings and caveats: In most subjects, TCR beta sequences reportedly gave accurate predictions of HLA-A and HLA-B alleles. The records held CMV serostatus as the only immune exposure information. The study recorded 150 to 200 TCR beta chains that were cytomegalovirus-associated.

Vbeta (60) and Jbeta (13) primers were used in the PCR. Study processing details: Later analysis identified tens of millions of unique TCR beta chains, 9 million to 12 million shared. Assay: immunoSEQ multiplex PCR; the TCRdb copy retains only in-frame clones and omits some. V and J calls plus clone size are reproduced from that table; the DNA served to infer D and trimming. Of about 180,000 clones detected, around 84% appear once; the ten largest clones hold 1% to 1.5%. Germline lookup yields CDR1 MNHNS and CDR2 SASEGT. The CDR3 consists of 14 residues. V was pared by 3 bases and J by 8 bases, with 11 bases between.

J is TRBJ1-6 and V is TRBV6-1, with D possibly being TRBD1 (6 bases). The receptor comes from a girl aged 2-15 years in good health and CMV-seropositive. Material for sequencing was PBMCs. The CDR3 DNA reads TGTGCCAGCAGTGACAGGGGACCTGATTCACCCCTCCACTTT. It yields the protein CASSDRGPDSPLHF.